The next 17 T cell receptor beta chains were all read from a single sample in a study of CD8+ T cells in alopecia areata. Following extraction, RNA underwent reverse transcription to cDNA, which served as the sequencing template. Sequencing used immunoSEQ multiplex PCR; TCRdb keeps in-frame clones, though not all of them. This sample yields hundreds of thousands of clones, of which 57% are seen a single time; approximately 0.45% belongs to the top ten. This sample comprised CD4+ T cells sorted from blood, obtained at week 0. The receptors derive from a human donor with alopecia areata.

V gene TRBV6-6 combines with J gene TRBJ1-1; perhaps TRBD1 as D (6 bases). The CDR3 is made up of 15 amino acids. Between the trimmed V and J ends, which lost 2 bases and 3 bases, there was a span of 13 bases. The V gene's germline CDR1 is MNHNY and CDR2 SVGAGI (reference sequence). CDR3 in amino acids: CASSYQGSGYTEAFF. In nucleotides, the CDR3 is TGTGCCAGCAGTTACCAGGGGTCTGGATACACTGAAGCTTTCTTT.

The V call is TRBV7-9, the J call TRBJ2-7, with D possibly TRBD2 on 6 matching bases. The germline CDR1 and CDR2 sequences are SEHNR and FQNEAQ (reference sequence). The CDR3 loop spans 13 amino acids. V dropped 1 base and J dropped 4 bases, with 8 bases sitting between them. The CDR3 DNA is TGTGCCAGCAGCTTAGTAAGCGGGTACGAGCAGTACTTC. The encoded protein is CASSLVSGYEQYF.

The chain uses TRBV30 and TRBJ1-2; 7 positions match TRBD1. V shed 2 bases, J shed 3 bases, and the junction held 9 bases outside the gene matches. The CDR3 consists of 15 residues. Germline V gives CDR1 GTSNPN, CDR2 SVGIG (reference sequence). CDR3 DNA: TGTGCCTGGAGTATACACCGGGACAGCCACTATGGCTACACCTTC. This sequence encodes CAWSIHRDSHYGYTF.

The chain carries TRBV25-1 and TRBJ2-7; D call uncertain. This CDR3 spans 13 amino acids. Trimming removed 3 bases at V and 1 base at J, with 7 bases between. Germline V gene sequence: CDR1 MGHDK, CDR2 SYGVNS. The CDR3, as DNA: TGTGCCAGCAGTGAGCCCGTTTCCTACGAGCAGTACTTC. This gives the protein CASSEPVSYEQYF.

The genes are TRBV7-9 and TRBJ2-6, with a possible D match to TRBD1 (6 bases). The CDR3 sequence is 18 residues long. CDR1 SEHNR and CDR2 FQNEAQ come from the germline V gene (reference sequence). V dropped 10 bases and J dropped 1 base, with 23 bases sitting between them. The CDR3 reads CANPPIQGEGSGANVLTF. The CDR3 DNA follows: TGTGCCAACCCGCCGATACAGGGAGAAGGGTCTGGGGCCAACGTCCTGACTTTC.

J is TRBJ2-7 and V is TRBV6-1; TRBD1 aligns across 8 bases. CDR3 length: 14 residues. Germline V gene sequence: CDR1 MNHNS, CDR2 SASEGT. Unmatched junction bases numbered 6, after V lost 8 bases and J lost 0 bases. The DNA of the CDR3 is TGTGCCAGCCGTCGACAGGGGAGCTCCTACGAGCAGTACTTC. Translating it yields CASRRQGSSYEQYF.

J is TRBJ2-3 and V is TRBV6-5; D not certain. The germline CDR1 and CDR2 sequences are MNHEY and SVGAGI. V dropped 6 bases and J dropped 0 bases, with 7 bases sitting between them. CDR3 size: 13 residues. In DNA, the CDR3 is TGTGCCAGCAGACCATTTAGCACAGATACGCAGTATTTT. Its translation: CASRPFSTDTQYF.

This clone was observed a handful of times. Other nucleotide sequences from this sample produce the same CDR3. This sequence joins TRBV4-1 and TRBJ2-5; TRBD2 agrees at 9 bases. J was trimmed by 4 bases and V by 3 bases; bases with no gene match: 3. The CDR3 runs to 14 residues. The germline CDR1 and CDR2 sequences are MGHRA and YSYEKL. The DNA for the CDR3 is TGCGCCAGCAGCCAGCTAGCGGGACTAGAGACCCAGTACTTC. Its protein product is CASSQLAGLETQYF.

The chain couples TRBV7-9 to TRBJ2-3; TRBD1 is a possible D gene (5 bases). The germline CDR1 and CDR2 sequences are SEHNR and FQNEAQ (reference sequence). This CDR3 region has 14 residues. Trimming took off 10 bases at V and 2 bases at J, with 16 bases between the two ends. The CDR3 spells CAILGAGFTDTQYF. DNA for the CDR3: TGTGCCATCTTAGGGGCAGGTTTCACAGATACGCAGTATTTT.

This chain connects TRBV5-1 to TRBJ2-7, with 9 bases matching TRBD1. The CDR3 extends over 16 amino acids. With V trimmed by 4 bases and J by 6 bases, 14 bases remained unmatched. Germline CDR1 is SGHRS and CDR2 is YFSETQ. The CDR3 here is CASSATGTGLISEQYF. The CDR3 DNA follows: TGCGCCAGCAGCGCTACCGGGACAGGGTTGATATCCGAGCAGTACTTC.

The chain uses TRBV6-6 and TRBJ1-2; 10 positions agree with TRBD1. The CDR3 contains 15 residues. V lost 2 bases, J lost 2 bases, and 2 bases stayed unmatched. Germline V gene data show CDR1 as MNHNY and CDR2 as SVGAGI (reference sequence). The CDR3, as DNA: TGTGCCAGCAGTTACCAGACAGGGGGCAACTATGGCTACACCTTC. This encodes CASSYQTGGNYGYTF.

The J gene is TRBJ2-1, the V gene TRBV30; D unclear. CDR3 length: 14 amino acids. V lost 6 bases and J lost 10, with 22 bases in between. Germline values: CDR1 GTSNPN, CDR2 SVGIG (reference sequence). As DNA, the CDR3 is TGTGCCTGTAAAACTTCGAGTAACAATATCGAGCAGTTCTTC. It encodes CACKTSSNNIEQFF.

J is TRBJ1-1 and V is TRBV6-5; 8 bases fit TRBD1. Germline V gene data show CDR1 as MNHEY and CDR2 as SVGAGI. The length of the CDR3 is 15 residues. Trimming cost V 5 bases and J 4 bases; bases outside gene matches: 9. The CDR3 region has the DNA TGTGCCAGCAGTCGATTAACAGGGGGTATCACTGAAGCTTTCTTT. Translation: CASSRLTGGITEAFF.

The V and J genes are TRBV4-2 and TRBJ1-4; possibly TRBD1 for D (5 bases). The ends were cut back, 0 bases at V and 8 bases at J, with 10 bases in the middle. The CDR3 sequence is 14 residues long. Germline loops: CDR1 LGHNA, CDR2 YNFKEQ. The CDR3 here is CASSQDGRAEKLFF. CDR3 nucleotides: TGTGCCAGCAGCCAAGACGGCAGGGCAGAAAAACTGTTTTTT.

There are a few counts of this clone. The rearrangement links TRBV19 to TRBJ1-2, with no clear D. From germline, CDR1 is LNHDA and CDR2 SQIVND (reference sequence). The V gene lost 9 bases and the J gene lost 2 bases, with 7 bases spanning the gap. The CDR3 length is 11 residues. The CDR3 DNA follows: TGTGCCAGCACACAGAACTATGGCTACACCTTC. It yields the protein CASTQNYGYTF.

The J gene is TRBJ2-4, the V gene TRBV7-9, with a possible D match to TRBD1 (6 bases). Germline V gives CDR1 SEHNR, CDR2 FQNEAQ (reference sequence). This CDR3 is 17 amino acids long. V was shortened by 2 bases and J by 0 bases, with 14 bases between the two germline ends. CDR3 DNA: TGTGCCAGCAGCTTATGGACCCAGGGGTTAGCCAAAAACATTCAGTACTTC. This gives the protein CASSLWTQGLAKNIQYF.

The genes are TRBV5-1 and TRBJ2-1; 8 nucleotides align to TRBD2. Germline values: CDR1 SGHRS, CDR2 YFSETQ. CDR3 length equals 12 residues. The V and J ends lost 5 bases and 10 bases, in that order; junction bases with no gene match: 5. The CDR3 DNA follows: TGCGCCAGCAGAGTCCGGGAGGGGGAGCAGTTCTTC. Translation: CASRVREGEQFF.